The rows below give T cell receptor beta chains drawn from one sample of a study of blood T cell repertoires in COVID-19. Sequencing was performed with immunoSEQ multiplex PCR; in TCRdb, only in-frame clones are kept and a portion is missing. The sample holds around 190,000 clones, over 75% seen once. Sample: PBMCs or T cells enriched from blood (not recorded which). The receptors were gathered from a man aged 35-49 years who had recovered from COVID-19. CDR3s include the opening cysteine and the closing phenylalanine or tryptophan. Each record gives: clone size, V gene, D gene, J gene, CDR3 DNA, CDR3 protein. D genes are given only for firm matches. Rows may omit the clone size; those that give it use once, few, many or a size class.

>-|TRBV2|-|TRBJ1-6
TGTGCCAGCAGCGGGAACAATTCACCCCTCCACTTT
CASSGNNSPLHF
>few|TRBV7-2|TRBD1|TRBJ1-2
TGTGCCAGCAGCTATTCTGCCGGGACAGGGTTTGGTGGCTACACCTTC
CASSYSAGTGFGGYTF
>-|TRBV18|-|TRBJ2-6
TGTGCCAGCTCACCACAAGCCCCGAGCTCTGGGGCCAACGTCCTGACTTTC
CASSPQAPSSGANVLTF
>-|TRBV28|-|TRBJ1-1
TGTGCCAGCAGTGCGGCGGGGCGTGGGGGGGGCACTGAAGCTTTCTTT
CASSAAGRGGGTEAFF
>-|TRBV7-8|-|TRBJ2-6
TGTGCCAGCAGCTTCGGTTCGTCTGGGGCCAACGTCCTGACTTTC
CASSFGSSGANVLTF
>-|TRBV28|-|TRBJ1-6
TGTGCCAGCAGTTTCCCACGGGGTAATTCACCCCTCCACTTT
CASSFPRGNSPLHF
>-|TRBV18|-|TRBJ2-5
TGTGCCAGCTCACAGAGCCAAGAGACCCAGTACTTC
CASSQSQETQYF
>once|TRBV5-1|-|TRBJ2-1
TGCGCCAGCAGCTTGCAGGACTACTCCTACAATGAGCAGTTCTTC
CASSLQDYSYNEQFF
>-|TRBV12-3/TRBV12-4|TRBD1|TRBJ1-1
TGTGCCAGCAGTGACAGGGTTCGAGCTTTCTTT
CASSDRVRAFF
>-|TRBV5-1|-|TRBJ2-5
TGCGCCAGCAGCTTGGGTGGGGCTTTTGAGACCCAGTACTTC
CASSLGGAFETQYF
>-|TRBV9|TRBD2|TRBJ2-2
TGTGCCAGCAAGACTAGCGGGGGGACAGCCACCGGGGAGCTGTTTTTT
CASKTSGGTATGELFF
>-|TRBV6-5|-|TRBJ1-4
TGTGCCAGCAGTTTAGGGGGGGTCACTAATGAAAAACTGTTTTTT
CASSLGGVTNEKLFF
>-|TRBV5-1|TRBD2|TRBJ2-3
TGCGCCACCACCCCAGCGGGGGGCACAGATACGCAGTATTTT
CATTPAGGTDTQYF
>-|TRBV19|TRBD1|TRBJ1-5
TGTGCCAGTAGTATGGGACAGGGGTGGGAGCCCCAGCATTTT
CASSMGQGWEPQHF
>-|TRBV5-1|-|TRBJ1-1
TGCGCCAGCAGCCCAAACAGGGTTGAAACTGAAGCTTTCTTT
CASSPNRVETEAFF
>-|TRBV29-1|-|TRBJ1-1
TGCAGCGTTGGGTACCGACAGAACACTGAAGCTTTCTTT
CSVGYRQNTEAFF
>-|TRBV27|-|TRBJ2-3
TGTGCCAGCAGTTTAAACGAGGGATACACAGATACGCAGTATTTT
CASSLNEGYTDTQYF
>-|TRBV27|TRBD2|TRBJ2-3
TGTGCCAGCAGTCTTGAAGGAGCGGGGGGGTCTACGCAGTATTTT
CASSLEGAGGSTQYF
>-|TRBV2|TRBD2|TRBJ2-7
TGTGCCAGCAGGAGGACTAGCGGCTCCTACGAGCAGTACTTC
CASRRTSGSYEQYF
>many|TRBV20-1|-|TRBJ1-3
TGCAGTGCTAGTGTCCCCGGCGGTGGAAACACCATATATTTT
CSASVPGGGNTIYF
>-|TRBV28|-|TRBJ1-2
TGTGCCAGCGGACCCAGGGAGGGCTATGGCTACACCTTC
CASGPREGYGYTF
>-|TRBV5-1|TRBD2|TRBJ2-3
TGCGCCAGCAGCTTGCTAGCGGGAGAGAAGACGCAGTATTTT
CASSLLAGEKTQYF
>-|TRBV5-4|-|TRBJ1-2
TGTGCCAGCAGCTTGGATCTGGCAACCTATGGCTACACCTTC
CASSLDLATYGYTF
>few|TRBV30|-|TRBJ2-3
TGTGCCCATGACAGGCTCACAGATACGCAGTATTTT
CAHDRLTDTQYF
>-|TRBV7-9|-|TRBJ1-2
TGTGCCAGCAGCTTATCGGGAGGTGGCTACACCTTC
CASSLSGGGYTF
>-|TRBV3-1/TRBV3-2|TRBD2|TRBJ2-7
TGTGCCAGCAGCCTGACGCGGGGGAGTCCCTACGAGCAGTACTTC
CASSLTRGSPYEQYF
>few|TRBV6-6|TRBD1|TRBJ1-1
TGTGCCAGCAGTCCCAGTGTTCCAGGGGGAAAGGTGAACACTGAAGCTTTCTTT
CASSPSVPGGKVNTEAFF
>once|TRBV30|-|TRBJ1-2
TGTGCCTGGATGGCCCAGGGGAGCTATGGCTACACCTTC
CAWMAQGSYGYTF
>-|TRBV11-2|-|TRBJ1-3
TGTGCCAGCAGCTTAGATTCCGGCCGAGGTAACACCATATATTTT
CASSLDSGRGNTIYF
>few|TRBV30|TRBD1|TRBJ1-5
TGTGCCTGGTCACAGGGGGCCAGGCAGCCCCAGCATTTT
CAWSQGARQPQHF
>few|TRBV18|-|TRBJ1-2
TGTGCCAGCTCACCCCCGGGGGTGGTCTATGGCTACACCTTC
CASSPPGVVYGYTF
>-|TRBV20-1|-|TRBJ2-1
TGCAGTGCCGGGTACAATGAGCAGTTCTTC
CSAGYNEQFF
>once|TRBV5-5|-|TRBJ1-5
TGTGCCAGCAGCTTGAACTCTTATAGCAATCAGCCCCAGCATTTT
CASSLNSYSNQPQHF
>once|TRBV9|TRBD1|TRBJ2-6
TGTGCCAGCAGCGCCCAGGGGGACGGGGCCAACGTCCTGACTTTC
CASSAQGDGANVLTF
>-|TRBV5-1|TRBD1|TRBJ2-1
TGCGCCAGCGCCAGGGGGTCGGGCAATGAGCAGTTCTTC
CASARGSGNEQFF
>once|TRBV5-1|TRBD2|TRBJ2-7
TGCGCCAGCAGCTTGTTACTAGCGGGGTACGAGCAGTACTTC
CASSLLLAGYEQYF
>-|TRBV5-6|TRBD2|TRBJ2-4
TGTGCCAGCAGCACTACCCTAGCGGGGACGCCTCTGGCCAAAAACATTCAGTACTTC
CASSTTLAGTPLAKNIQYF
>-|TRBV7-6|TRBD1|TRBJ1-3
TGTGCCAGCAGCTTGGGGACAGGGGTGGGAAACACCATATATTTT
CASSLGTGVGNTIYF
>few|TRBV19|-|TRBJ1-5
TGTGCCAGTAGTATGGCAGGTCTACTTAATCAGCCCCAGCATTTT
CASSMAGLLNQPQHF
>-|TRBV6-2/TRBV6-3|-|TRBJ2-1
TGTGCCAGCAGTCCGCGACAGGGAGGTCGCAATGAGCAGTTCTTC
CASSPRQGGRNEQFF
>few|TRBV5-8|-|TRBJ1-4
TGTGCCAGCAGCTTAGGTTCCCAGGGCCGGCTAACTAATGAAAAACTGTTTTTT
CASSLGSQGRLTNEKLFF
>-|TRBV19|-|TRBJ1-1
TGTGCCAGTACCAAAGGGTGGGGCCTGGGGTTGAACACTGAAGCTTTCTTT
CASTKGWGLGLNTEAFF